Here is one T cell receptor beta chain with its context. What it recognizes is unknown. These data are taken from a study of human CD8 memory T cell subsets. Study outcomes and limitations: Effector memory cells lacked the similarly high diversity that stem-like memory and precursor exhausted T cells had.

A UMI-labeled 5' RACE approach was the method that produced the TCR beta libraries. For each CDR3 protein, TCRdb gives one entry from its re-call of the 5' RACE reads, without DNA. The sample is made up of fewer than 9,500 distinct CDR3 sequences, and the top ten hold about 22% of it. The CDR3 sequence is 16 residues long. The germline V gene encodes CDR1 SGHTA and CDR2 FQGTGA. Negative magnetic separation was used for the enrichment of total CD8+ T cells. This sequence originates from a human donor in good health. The specimen sequenced was CD8+ T cells from PBMCs. J is TRBJ2-3 and V is TRBV7-3; TCRdb's D gene call, TRBD2, goes unchecked for lack of DNA. The chain's CDR3 is CASSLRIAGGSDTQYF.